This entry lists 21 T cell receptor beta chains sequenced from one sample in a study of regulatory T cells in long-lasting Graves disease. iRepertoire HTBI primers and Arm-PCR of CDR3 regions built TCR beta libraries. MiXCR was run by TCRdb on the multiplex PCR reads, yielding one entry per CDR3 protein. The repertoire holds about half a million distinct CDR3 sequences, with approximately 23% as singletons. Time point specified: persistent/refractory GD, antithyroid drugs over 5 years with positive TRAb. PBMC-extracted RNA yielded the TCR library. The input for sequencing was peripheral blood mononuclear cells (PBMCs), taken when the disease was refractory, from a patient treated with antithyroid drugs. The receptors stem from a female donor with Graves disease.

J is TRBJ1-1 and V is TRBV19; no clear D. The CDR3 runs 12 residues. V lost 3 bases and J 7 bases, leaving 9 bases between the germline ends. From germline, CDR1 is LNHDA and CDR2 SQIVND (reference sequence). The CDR3 sequence is CASSMRQGEAFF. CDR3 DNA sequence: TGTGCCAGTAGTATGCGACAAGGTGAAGCTTTCTTT.

This chain connects TRBV12-3 or TRBV12-4 to TRBJ2-7; the D gene is possibly TRBD2 (6 bases). Trimming removed 4 bases at V and 6 bases at J, with 7 bases between. The CDR3 has 11 residues. The CDR3 DNA sequence: TGTGCCAGCAGTTGGGGAGGCGAGCAGTACTTC. This sequence encodes CASSWGGEQYF.

V usage is TRBV10-2 and J usage is TRBJ1-5, with D possibly being TRBD1 (6 bases). CDR3 length equals 16 residues. V was cut by 3 bases and J by 6 bases, with 18 bases left in between. Germline CDR1 is WSHSY and CDR2 is SAAADI. CDR3 coding DNA: TGCGCCAGCAGTGAAGTTGGGGGGGGCAATATTCAGCCCCAGCATTTT. Its protein product is CASSEVGGGNIQPQHF.

This clonotype occurred many times. The chain's CDR3 is CATGGGEQYF. In DNA, the CDR3 is TGTGCCACCGGGGGGGGCGAGCAGTACTTC. The V call is TRBV28, the J call TRBJ2-7; TRBD2 matches 8 bases. With V trimmed by 10 bases and J by 6 bases, 2 bases remained unmatched. This CDR3 comprises 10 residues. CDR1 and CDR2 from the germline V gene are MDHEN and SYDVKM.

This chain links TRBV7-9 with TRBJ2-3; possible D gene TRBD1, 5 bases. V lost 11 bases and J 2 bases, leaving 14 bases between the germline ends. In germline, CDR1 is SEHNR, CDR2 FQNEAQ (reference sequence). The CDR3 extends over 13 amino acids. CDR3 DNA: TGTGCCTTTCCGAAGGGGTTCACAGATACGCAGTATTTT. Translation gives CAFPKGFTDTQYF.

In this sample, this clonotype turned up a few times. The chain is built from TRBV6-1 and TRBJ2-2, with D possibly matching TRBD2 (7 bases). Germline assignment: CDR1 MNHNS and CDR2 SASEGT. This CDR3 spans 16 amino acids. Deletions cut 5 bases from V and 7 bases from J, with 20 bases between. DNA of the CDR3: TGTGCCAGCAGTCCAGAACGAGGGGGGGGAGGCGGGGAGCTGTTTTTT. Its translation: CASSPERGGGGGELFF.

This clonotype was recorded many times. The chain combines TRBV7-9 with TRBJ1-6, with D perhaps TRBD1 (5 bases). The CDR3 sequence is 16 residues long. Trimming shortened V by 2 bases and J by 1 base, and 9 bases separated the two germline ends. Germline V gene data show CDR1 as SEHNR and CDR2 as FQNEAQ (reference sequence). The CDR3 region has the DNA TGTGCCAGCAGCTTACCAGGGAGTTCCTATAATTCACCCCTCCACTTT. It specifies CASSLPGSSYNSPLHF.

This clonotype came up a few times. V usage is TRBV27 and J usage is TRBJ2-2, with D possibly matching TRBD1 (6 bases). The V gene's germline CDR1 is MNHEY and CDR2 SMNVEV (reference sequence). Trimming left V 6 bases short and J 7 bases short, with 18 bases between. The CDR3 is made up of 15 amino acids. CDR3 loop: CASRQAWGQGGELFF. The DNA for the CDR3 is TGTGCCAGCAGGCAAGCGTGGGGGCAAGGCGGGGAGCTGTTTTTT.

The CDR3 DNA is TGTACCGGCCTCCATCAAGAGAATCAGCCCCAGCATTTT. Its translation is CTGLHQENQPQHF. The rearrangement joins TRBV10-3 to TRBJ1-5; D uncertain. CDR3 length equals 13 residues. Germline lookup yields CDR1 ENHRY and CDR2 SYGVKD.

For this clonotype: A much larger clone differs by one base, so this may be a read error. V gene TRBV6-2 or TRBV6-3 combines with J gene TRBJ2-5; D may match TRBD1 or TRBD2 (5 bases each). Per the germline V gene, CDR1 is MNHEY and CDR2 is SVGEGT. The CDR3 is 13 residues long. CDR3 coding DNA: TGTGCCAGCAGTCGGGACCTGAAAGAGACCCGGTACTTC. This codes for CASSRDLKETRYF.

The J gene is TRBJ1-2, the V gene TRBV20-1; D may be TRBD1 (5 bases). Germline-derived CDR1 and CDR2 are DFQATT and SNEGSKA (reference sequence). The CDR3 sequence is 13 residues long. Trimming pared 5 bases from V and 8 bases from J, leaving 18 bases between. CDR3 DNA: TGCAGTGCTCCGGGGGAGGTAGAGGGAGGCTACACCTTC. This translates into CSAPGEVEGGYTF.

This clonotype was observed many times. The chain joins TRBV2 to TRBJ1-1; D not resolved. CDR1 and CDR2 (germline): SNHLY, FYNNEI. The CDR3 has 10 residues. The germline V and J ends were trimmed by 7 bases and 1 base, with 1 base remaining between them. The CDR3 nucleotides read TGTGCCAGCACGAACACTGAAGCTTTCTTT. Residues: CASTNTEAFF.

This clonotype was counted many times. The J gene is TRBJ1-3, the V gene TRBV12-3 or TRBV12-4; no clear D gene. Trimming shortened V by 4 bases and J by 4 bases, and 14 bases separated the two germline ends. The CDR3 has 15 residues. The CDR3: CASSSAMGRGNTIYF. CDR3 DNA: TGTGCCAGCAGTTCTGCAATGGGGAGAGGAAACACCATATATTTT.

This clonotype was counted at least ten times. The rearrangement joins TRBV12-3 or TRBV12-4 to TRBJ1-5, with D tentatively TRBD1 (6 bases). Trimming cost V 3 bases and J 5 bases, with 8 bases left between them. The CDR3 spans 13 residues. CDR3: CASSLKGDQPQHF. The CDR3 nucleotides read TGTGCCAGCAGTTTGAAGGGGGATCAGCCCCAGCATTTT.

The chain links TRBV29-1 to TRBJ1-1; the D is unclear. The germline V gene encodes CDR1 SQVTM and CDR2 ANQGSEA. The CDR3 is 12 residues long. The CDR3 DNA is TGCAGTGTCGAAGGTGGAAAACTCCAAGCTTTCTTT. Its translation: CSVEGGKLQAFF. The full variable domain, rest sourced from reference TRBV29-1 and TRBJ1-1, is SAVISQKPSRDICQRGTSLTIQCQVDSQVTMMFWYRQQPGQSLTLIATANQGSEATYESGFVIDKFPISRPNLTFSTLTVSNMSPEDSSIYLCSVEGGKLQAFFGQGTRLTVV.

This clonotype was counted at least ten times. This chain uses TRBV2 with TRBJ2-7; D is unresolved. This CDR3 region has 11 residues. Germline V CDR1 and CDR2: SNHLY, FYNNEI. The V gene lost 6 bases and the J gene lost 3 bases, with 6 bases spanning the gap. The CDR3 here is CASREIYEQYF. CDR3 DNA: TGTGCCAGCAGGGAGATCTACGAGCAGTACTTC.

This clonotype showed up many times. V is TRBV19 and J is TRBJ2-5; TRBD2 matches 7 bases. Germline V gene sequence: CDR1 LNHDA, CDR2 SQIVND (reference sequence). The V segment lost 8 bases and the J segment 5 bases; nucleotides outside the gene matches: 11. The CDR3 consists of 14 residues. CDR3 in amino acids: CASADRLARETQYF. Here the CDR3 DNA reads TGTGCCAGTGCAGATAGACTAGCCCGGGAGACCCAGTACTTC.

This clonotype was recorded many times. Relative to the germline gene, one junction end is altered; a read error may explain this. V and J are TRBV2 and TRBJ2-7; TRBD1 agrees at 8 bases. The CDR3 extends over 12 amino acids. CDR1 is SNHLY and CDR2 is FYNNEI in the germline V gene. CDR3: CASSEGTGWQRF. CDR3 in DNA: TGTGCCAGCAGTGAAGGGACAGGGTGGCAGCGCTTC.

This clonotype has ten or more counts. The chain combines TRBV5-1 with TRBJ1-1, with D unclear. This CDR3 has 15 amino acids. Germline lookup yields CDR1 SGHRS and CDR2 YFSETQ. V lost 4 bases and J lost 0, with 13 bases in between. CDR3: CASSQSGIMNTEAFF. As DNA, the CDR3 is TGCGCCAGCAGCCAATCCGGGATCATGAACACTGAAGCTTTCTTT.

This clonotype has a handful of counts. The chain uses TRBV30 and TRBJ1-1; the D is unclear. CDR3 length: 10 residues. Germline values: CDR1 GTSNPN, CDR2 SVGIG (reference sequence). Trimming removed 5 bases at V and 8 bases at J, with 9 bases between. The CDR3 protein is CAWERVEAFF. CDR3 in DNA: TGTGCCTGGGAGAGGGTCGAAGCTTTCTTT. The whole variable domain, remainder taken from reference TRBV30 and TRBJ1-1, is SQTIHQWPATLVQPVGSPLSLECTVEGTSNPNLYWYRQAAGRGLQLLFYSVGIGQISSEVPQNLSASRPQDRQFILSSKKLLLSDSGFYLCAWERVEAFFGQGTRLTVV.

This clonotype was recorded at least ten times. V and J are TRBV28 and TRBJ2-7; D possibly corresponds to TRBD1 (6 bases). The CDR3 sequence is 16 residues long. V dropped 7 bases and J dropped 2 bases, with 21 bases sitting between them. CDR1 is MDHEN, CDR2 SYDVKM, per germline. CDR3 region: CASKIHQGTPTYEQYF. CDR3 nucleotide sequence: TGTGCCAGCAAAATCCACCAGGGGACACCCACCTACGAGCAGTACTTC.